This T cell receptor beta chain is from a study of T-cell memory formation after mild COVID-19. On the study more broadly: Largely, the TCR clusters proved donor specific.

TCRdb re-called the 5' RACE reads through MiXCR, storing one row per CDR3 protein. This sample yields just over 150,000 distinct CDR3 sequences, of which about a third are seen a single time; 9.5% to 15% belongs to the top ten. The V gene end was trimmed by 0 bases and the J gene end by 4 bases; junction bases not matched to a gene: 5. Germline loops: CDR1 LGHNA, CDR2 YSLEER. The CDR3 has 16 amino acids. This clonotype was counted a few times. The antigen is unknown. Broader study findings: SARS-CoV-2 specificity was not confirmed for second-wave clones peaking on day 37. Later expanders leaned CD4+, whereas day 15 to 85 contracting clones were balanced CD4/CD8.

Material: PBMCs or a T cell subset sorted from them (not recorded which). This receptor was obtained from an adult woman who had mild COVID-19 (a few samples of this study predate the infection). Cell type and time point are not known. The rearrangement joins TRBV4-3 to TRBJ1-1, with 10 bases matching TRBD1. The CDR3 nucleotides are TGCGCCAGCAGCCAAGACAAATGGGACAGGGGCACTGAAGCTTTCTTT. Translating gives CASSQDKWDRGTEAFF.